Here is one TCR beta chain with its context. The data are from a study of blood T cell repertoires in COVID-19. Methods used by the authors: Reference gene primer amplification gave estimated nucleated cell counts. Method: immunoSEQ multiplex PCR; TCRdb's copy keeps in-frame clones and lacks some. Clone size and the V and J calls come from that table; the DNA yielded D and trimming. The table has fewer than 200,000 clones, over 75% seen once. The material sequenced was peripheral blood. This sequence originates from a man aged 50-60 years with acute or convalescent COVID-19.

CDR3 sequence reads: CASSLGSSGYYEQYF. As DNA, the CDR3 is TGCGCCAGCAGCTTGGGGTCTAGCGGGTACTACGAGCAGTACTTC. The chain uses TRBV5-1 and TRBJ2-7; 8 bases map to TRBD2. Per the germline V gene, CDR1 is SGHRS and CDR2 is YFSETQ. This CDR3 contains 15 residues. The J segment lost 3 bases and the V segment lost 0 bases, leaving 5 bases of the junction unmatched.